Each of the 4 T cell receptor beta chains below was sequenced from the same sample in a study of shared clonotypes between healthy human individuals. Sequencing used immunoSEQ multiplex PCR; TCRdb keeps in-frame clones, though not all of them. The data contain around 300,000 clones, around 87% of them seen just once; the ten biggest clones take up roughly 17%. The sequenced sample consisted of memory CD8+ T cells sorted from blood. As to subset: CD45RO+ cells pooled with CCR7-negative TemRA cells. The receptors stem from a man between 18 and 29 years old in good health.

The genes are TRBV9 and TRBJ1-2, with TRBD1 as a possible D gene (6 bases). V was pared by 0 bases and J by 8 bases, with 8 bases between. The CDR3 has 12 residues. From germline, CDR1 is SGDLS and CDR2 YYNGEE. The CDR3 spells CASSVAGAGYTF. The CDR3 bases are TGTGCCAGCAGCGTAGCGGGGGCCGGCTACACCTTC.

The J gene is TRBJ2-7, the V gene TRBV6-6, with D possibly matching TRBD2 (5 bases). Trimming shortened V by 8 bases and J by 3 bases, and 8 bases separated the two germline ends. Per the germline V gene, CDR1 is MNHNY and CDR2 is SVGAGI (reference sequence). The CDR3 runs 11 residues. CDR3 region: CASGGGYEQYF. The CDR3 DNA reads as TGTGCCAGCGGCGGAGGCTACGAGCAGTACTTC.

The CDR3 DNA is TGTGCCAGCAGCCCCGGGAGTAACACCGGGGAGCTGTTTTTT. Translation gives CASSPGSNTGELFF. The J gene is TRBJ2-2, the V gene TRBV13, with D maybe TRBD2 (6 bases). V was clipped by 5 bases and J by 2 bases, with 9 bases between them. The CDR3 is 14 amino acids. Germline V gene data show CDR1 as PRHDT and CDR2 as FYEKMQ (reference sequence).

The V and J genes are TRBV5-8 and TRBJ2-4; no definite D call. V shed 4 bases and J shed 0 bases, with 8 bases lying between them. The CDR3 is 14 amino acids. The germline V gene has CDR1 SGHTS and CDR2 YDEGEE. Here the CDR3 DNA reads TGTGCCAGCAGCGTTGGCCTAGCCAAAAACATTCAGTACTTC. Translation: CASSVGLAKNIQYF. Full variable domain (remainder filled in from reference TRBV5-8 and TRBJ2-4): EAGVTQSPTHLIKTRGQQATLRCSPISGHTSVYWYQQALGLGLQFLLWYDEGEERNRGNFPPRFSGRQFPNYSSELNVNALELEDSALYLCASSVGLAKNIQYFGAGTRLSVL.